What follows are 31 T cell receptor beta chains derived from one specimen sequenced in a study of blood T cell repertoires in COVID-19. Assay: immunoSEQ multiplex PCR; the TCRdb copy retains only in-frame clones and omits some. The data contain just over 300,000 clones, 70% to 90% of them singletons. Sequencing input: PBMCs or T cells enriched from blood (not recorded which). Every receptor here comes from a man aged 30-40 years who had recovered from COVID-19.

This rearrangement joins TRBV6-5 to TRBJ1-1, with D possibly matching TRBD1 (6 bases). Per germline, CDR1 MNHEY and CDR2 SVGAGI. The germline V and J ends were trimmed by 2 bases and 4 bases, with 14 bases remaining between them. This CDR3 contains 15 residues. The DNA of the CDR3 is TGTGCCAGCAGTTACGCGTCGAGAGGGGGCACTGAAGCTTTCTTT. It specifies CASSYASRGGTEAFF.

This sequence joins TRBV7-8 and TRBJ1-5; 7 bases match TRBD1. Trimming at V came to 4 bases and at J to 2 bases, leaving 8 bases not matched to a gene. CDR1 SGHVS and CDR2 FQNEAQ come from the germline V gene. The CDR3 extends over 16 amino acids. The CDR3 bases are TGTGCCAGCAGCTACTTTAGTGGACAGGGCAATCAGCCCCAGCATTTT. It is translated as CASSYFSGQGNQPQHF.

The chain uses TRBV9 and TRBJ1-4, with TRBD1 matching 9 bases. After removal of 5 bases from V and 8 bases from J, the junction contained 7 bases not matched to a gene. The CDR3 extends over 14 amino acids. The germline gives CDR1 SGDLS, CDR2 YYNGEE. The CDR3 protein is CASSTTGGGEKLFF. The CDR3 region has the DNA TGTGCCAGCAGTACTACAGGGGGCGGAGAAAAACTGTTTTTT.

The chain couples TRBV6-1 to TRBJ1-2; no definite D call. Trimming took 0 bases from V and 0 from J, leaving 14 bases between them. This CDR3 has 17 residues. Germline values: CDR1 MNHNS, CDR2 SASEGT. CDR3 coding DNA: TGTGCCAGCAGTGAAGCTGGCCTGCCGCTGTCTAACTATGGCTACACCTTC. Translating gives CASSEAGLPLSNYGYTF.

The gene calls are TRBV19 and TRBJ2-3, with 7 bases identical to TRBD1. Trimming removed 5 bases from V and 12 bases from J; junction bases left unmatched: 5. The CDR3 is 11 residues long. CDR1 and CDR2 from the germline V gene are LNHDA and SQIVND (reference sequence). In nucleotides, the CDR3 is TGTGCCAGTAGTGCAGGGGGATCACAGTATTTT. It is translated as CASSAGGSQYF.

The rearrangement uses TRBV2 and TRBJ2-1, with 16 bases that match TRBD2. Germline V CDR1 and CDR2: SNHLY, FYNNEI. The trim removed 5 bases at V and 2 bases at J, leaving 6 bases unmatched. The CDR3 runs to 18 residues. The CDR3 nucleotides read TGTGCCAGCAGTCCTACCGGGACTAGCGGGGGGGCCTACAATGAGCAGTTCTTC. Translation: CASSPTGTSGGAYNEQFF. The complete variable domain, with remaining parts taken from reference TRBV2 and TRBJ2-1, reads EPEVTQTPSHQVTQMGQEVILRCVPISNHLYFYWYRQILGQKVEFLVSFYNNEISEKSEIFDDQFSVERPDGSNFTLKIRSTKLEDSAMYFCASSPTGTSGGAYNEQFFGPGTRLTVL.

V usage is TRBV4-3 and J usage is TRBJ1-1, with a tentative D call TRBD1 (5 bases). This CDR3 comprises 13 residues. V gave up 1 base and J gave up 4 bases, with 7 bases separating them. Germline V gene data show CDR1 as LGHNA and CDR2 as YSLEER. The chain's CDR3 is CASSQAGFTEAFF. Here the CDR3 DNA reads TGCGCCAGCAGCCAAGCAGGGTTCACTGAAGCTTTCTTT.

This chain connects TRBV27 to TRBJ1-6, with 10 bases aligning to TRBD1. Germline CDR1 reads MNHEY; CDR2 reads SMNVEV (reference sequence). The junction had 8 bases not matched to a gene; V was cut back by 2 bases and J by 4 bases. The CDR3 totals 18 residues. CDR3 residues: CASSLTSRDRGYNSPLHF. The CDR3 DNA reads as TGTGCCAGCAGTTTAACTTCTCGGGACAGGGGATATAATTCACCCCTCCACTTT.

The chain combines TRBV12-3 or TRBV12-4 with TRBJ2-1; possible D gene TRBD2, 6 bases. The CDR3 runs 13 residues. With 5 bases removed from V and 8 bases from J, the gap between germline ends came to 13 bases. CDR3 loop: CASSGRTRDEQFF. CDR3 DNA sequence: TGTGCCAGCAGTGGGAGGACAAGAGATGAGCAGTTCTTC.

This chain connects TRBV13 to TRBJ2-7; 8 bases map to TRBD1. Germline loops: CDR1 PRHDT, CDR2 FYEKMQ (reference sequence). Trimming cost V 5 bases and J 2 bases; bases outside gene matches: 5. This CDR3 has 14 amino acids. CDR3 bases: TGTGCCAGCAGCAGCCAACAGGGGGCCTACGAGCAGTACTTC. Protein product: CASSSQQGAYEQYF.

The chain employs TRBV4-3 and TRBJ1-4; 7 bases fit TRBD1. Losses at the gene ends were 1 base for V and 7 bases for J; bases not matched to a gene: 15. CDR1 is LGHNA, CDR2 YSLEER, per germline. CDR3 size: 18 residues. The CDR3 DNA is TGCGCCAGCAGCCAAGTCTGGAGGGGGCGAGGTGGTCGTGAAAAACTGTTTTTT. Protein sequence: CASSQVWRGRGGREKLFF.

V gene TRBV18 combines with J gene TRBJ1-4; D uncertain. The germline V and J ends were trimmed by 2 bases and 8 bases, with 6 bases remaining between them. CDR1 and CDR2 (germline): KGHSH, LQKENI. The CDR3 covers 12 residues. For the CDR3, the DNA is TGTGCCAGCTCACCATCACAGGAAAAACTGTTTTTT. It is translated as CASSPSQEKLFF.

This chain links TRBV5-4 with TRBJ1-2; TRBD1 matches at 7 bases. Trimming cost V 0 bases and J 4 bases; bases outside gene matches: 12. This CDR3 has 17 residues. CDR1 SGHNT and CDR2 YYREEE come from the germline V gene (reference sequence). CDR3 amino acids: CASSLATGTASFYGYTF. As DNA, the CDR3 is TGTGCCAGCAGCTTGGCGACCGGGACAGCATCCTTCTATGGCTACACCTTC.

The chain has TRBV18 and TRBJ2-1, with D perhaps TRBD1 (5 bases). The length of the CDR3 is 16 residues. V was clipped by 3 bases and J by 2 bases, with 14 bases between them. Per the germline V gene, CDR1 is KGHSH and CDR2 is LQKENI. The chain's CDR3 is CASSPQGGMTYNEQFF. In DNA form, the CDR3 reads TGTGCCAGCTCACCCCAGGGCGGAATGACCTACAATGAGCAGTTCTTC.

The chain joins TRBV2 to TRBJ1-5; D gene ambiguous. Germline-derived CDR1 and CDR2 are SNHLY and FYNNEI. The CDR3 is 15 residues long. V dropped 4 bases and J dropped 0 bases, with 10 bases sitting between them. In DNA form, the CDR3 reads TGTGCCAGCAGTGCCCCCCCGTATAGCAATCAGCCCCAGCATTTT. Translation: CASSAPPYSNQPQHF.

The V gene is TRBV25-1, the J gene TRBJ1-1, with 7 positions matching TRBD1. This CDR3 comprises 15 residues. Germline CDR1 MGHDK, CDR2 SYGVNS. The V gene end was trimmed by 7 bases and the J gene end by 1 base; junction bases not matched to a gene: 9. The CDR3 DNA follows: TGTGCCAGCATGCCGACAGGGTGGAAGAACACTGAAGCTTTCTTT. Residues: CASMPTGWKNTEAFF.

The V and J genes are TRBV29-1 and TRBJ1-1, with 8 bases matching TRBD1. The CDR3 spans 13 residues. Germline CDR1 reads SQVTM; CDR2 reads ANQGSEA. V dropped 4 bases and J dropped 8; count of bases not matched to a gene: 9. The CDR3 DNA follows: TGCAGCGTTGTAGGACAGGGCGGCGGCGAAGCTTTCTTT. This translates into CSVVGQGGGEAFF.

The J gene is TRBJ1-5, the V gene TRBV7-8, with 7 bases matching TRBD1. V shed 5 bases and J 6 bases; nucleotides not matched to a gene: 7. This CDR3 comprises 14 residues. The germline V gene encodes CDR1 SGHVS and CDR2 FQNEAQ. The CDR3 sequence is CASSQGGAAQPQHF. CDR3 DNA: TGTGCCAGCAGCCAGGGGGGGGCGGCTCAGCCCCAGCATTTT.

The J gene is TRBJ2-1, the V gene TRBV7-3, with TRBD2 matching 11 bases. The CDR3 totals 16 residues. Germline CDR1 reads SGHTA; CDR2 reads FQGTGA. Trimming cost V 3 bases and J 10 bases; bases outside gene matches: 11. CDR3 in amino acids: CASSFNSGGAFEEQFF. The DNA for the CDR3 is TGTGCCAGCAGCTTTAATAGCGGGGGGGCCTTTGAAGAGCAGTTCTTC.

The chain links TRBV5-1 to TRBJ2-5; TRBD1 aligns across 9 bases. This CDR3 contains 16 residues. Germline CDR1 SGHRS, CDR2 YFSETQ. V dropped 0 bases and J dropped 5; count of bases not matched to a gene: 8. The DNA of the CDR3 is TGCGCCAGCAGCTTGGAACCACAGGGGGCGGATGAGACCCAGTACTTC. It yields the protein CASSLEPQGADETQYF.

This clone has only one observation. V usage is TRBV3-1 (or the pseudogene TRBV3-2) and J usage is TRBJ1-6; D not certain. Trimming took 5 bases from V and 10 from J, leaving 12 bases between them. CDR1 and CDR2 (germline): LGHDT, YNNKEL (reference sequence). The CDR3 runs to 13 residues. CDR3 coding DNA: TGTGCCAGCAGCGTCGGCACGGGGTCACCCCTCCACTTT. Residues: CASSVGTGSPLHF.

This chain links TRBV9 with TRBJ1-1; D is possibly TRBD1 (5 bases). Germline V gene sequence: CDR1 SGDLS, CDR2 YYNGEE. There are 13 residues in the CDR3. V dropped 0 bases and J dropped 7 bases, with 10 bases sitting between them. The CDR3 protein is CASSVEGRDEAFF. The CDR3 nucleotides are TGTGCCAGCAGCGTAGAAGGCAGGGATGAAGCTTTCTTT.

This clone was detected only a few times. This sequence joins TRBV7-8 and TRBJ2-7; tentatively, D is TRBD2 (5 bases). V lost 5 bases, J lost 1 base, and 18 bases lay in between. CDR3 length: 16 amino acids. The germline CDR1 and CDR2 sequences are SGHVS and FQNEAQ. CDR3 DNA: TGTGCCAGCAGCACATACACGGGGAGAACGTCCTACGAGCAGTACTTC. Protein: CASSTYTGRTSYEQYF.

The table lists this clone with a count of one. This rearrangement joins TRBV5-1 to TRBJ1-1; no reliable D call. The CDR3 is 13 amino acids. With 0 bases removed from V and 5 bases from J, the gap between germline ends came to 8 bases. Germline values: CDR1 SGHRS, CDR2 YFSETQ. CDR3 nucleotides: TGCGCCAGCAGCTTGGCCCCACAGACTGAAGCTTTCTTT. It encodes CASSLAPQTEAFF.

The chain combines TRBV4-2 with TRBJ2-3; perhaps TRBD1 as D (6 bases). This CDR3 has 15 residues. Germline CDR1 reads LGHNA; CDR2 reads YNFKEQ. V lost 0 bases and J 3 bases, leaving 10 bases between the germline ends. The DNA of the CDR3 is TGTGCCAGCAGCCAAGAGGGGGCTAGGACAGATACGCAGTATTTT. Protein: CASSQEGARTDTQYF.

The J gene is TRBJ1-1, the V gene TRBV7-6, with 10 bases matching TRBD1. Germline-derived CDR1 and CDR2 are SGHVS and FNYEAQ. Unmatched junction bases numbered 14, after V lost 4 bases and J lost 3 bases. This CDR3 region has 18 residues. DNA for the CDR3: TGTGCCAGCAGCTCCAGAACCGGGACAGGGGCGGTGGACACTGAAGCTTTCTTT. Translation gives CASSSRTGTGAVDTEAFF.

This sequence joins TRBV7-9 and TRBJ1-1; no firm D call. The CDR3 spans 13 residues. Germline lookup yields CDR1 SEHNR and CDR2 FQNEAQ (reference sequence). V lost 2 bases and J lost 1, with 5 bases in between. CDR3 sequence reads: CASSLYPNTEAFF. The CDR3 nucleotides read TGTGCCAGCAGCTTATATCCGAACACTGAAGCTTTCTTT.

V gene TRBV30 combines with J gene TRBJ1-2; possible D gene TRBD1, 5 bases. Germline V gives CDR1 GTSNPN, CDR2 SVGIG (reference sequence). There are 14 residues in the CDR3. Trimming took off 0 bases at V and 11 bases at J, with 19 bases between the two ends. CDR3 nucleotide sequence: TGTGCCTGGAGTGTACCCGGGCGGGGGAGTCGATACACCTTC. Encoded protein: CAWSVPGRGSRYTF.

The V call is TRBV18, the J call TRBJ1-6; D gene uncertain. Germline CDR1 reads KGHSH; CDR2 reads LQKENI. With 3 bases removed from V and 7 bases from J, the gap between germline ends came to 7 bases. The CDR3 length is 13 residues. The chain's CDR3 is CASSPLTNSPLHF. CDR3 nucleotide sequence: TGTGCCAGCTCACCTCTTACAAATTCACCCCTCCACTTT.

The gene calls are TRBV9 and TRBJ1-2; D is unresolved. The V gene's germline CDR1 is SGDLS and CDR2 YYNGEE. This CDR3 region has 11 residues. Trimming removed 8 bases at V and 4 bases at J, with 9 bases between. The CDR3 coding sequence is TGTGCCAGTAGTTCCACCTATGGCTACACCTTC. It codes for CASSSTYGYTF.

The gene calls are TRBV6-5 and TRBJ1-1; the D gene is possibly TRBD1 (6 bases). Germline loops: CDR1 MNHEY, CDR2 SVGAGI. The CDR3 has 13 residues. V lost 6 bases, J lost 6 bases, and 14 bases lay in between. CDR3 sequence (DNA): TGTGCCAGCAGACAACAGGGAAGGGCTGAAGCTTTCTTT. Encoded protein: CASRQQGRAEAFF.